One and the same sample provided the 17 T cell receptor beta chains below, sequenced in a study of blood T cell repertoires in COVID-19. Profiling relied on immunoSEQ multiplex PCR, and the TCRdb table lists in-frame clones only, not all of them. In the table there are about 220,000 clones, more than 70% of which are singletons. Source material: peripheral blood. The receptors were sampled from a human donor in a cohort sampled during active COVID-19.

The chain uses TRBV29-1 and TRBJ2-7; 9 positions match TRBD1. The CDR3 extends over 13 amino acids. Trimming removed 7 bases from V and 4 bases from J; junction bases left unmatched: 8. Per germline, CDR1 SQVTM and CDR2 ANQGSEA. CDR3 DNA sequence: TGCAGCGCACTAACAGGGGGCGCATACGAGCAGTACTTC. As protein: CSALTGGAYEQYF.

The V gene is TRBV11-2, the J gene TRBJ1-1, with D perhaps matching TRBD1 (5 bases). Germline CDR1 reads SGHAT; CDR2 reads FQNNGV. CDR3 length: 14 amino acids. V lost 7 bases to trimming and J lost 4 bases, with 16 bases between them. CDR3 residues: CASTLGRQFTEAFF. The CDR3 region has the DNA TGTGCCAGCACCCTAGGTAGACAGTTCACTGAAGCTTTCTTT.

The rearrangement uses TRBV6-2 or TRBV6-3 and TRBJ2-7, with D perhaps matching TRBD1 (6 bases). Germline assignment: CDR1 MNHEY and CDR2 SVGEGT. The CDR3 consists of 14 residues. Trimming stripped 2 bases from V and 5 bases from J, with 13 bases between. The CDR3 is CASSYSQGLNEQYF. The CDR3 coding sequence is TGTGCCAGCAGTTACAGTCAGGGGCTAAACGAGCAGTACTTC.

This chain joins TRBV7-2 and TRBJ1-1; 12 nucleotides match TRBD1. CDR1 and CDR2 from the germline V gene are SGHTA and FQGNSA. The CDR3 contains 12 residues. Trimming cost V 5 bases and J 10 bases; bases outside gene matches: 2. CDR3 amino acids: CASSRDRGLAFF. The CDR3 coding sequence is TGTGCCAGCAGCAGGGACAGGGGGCTAGCTTTCTTT.

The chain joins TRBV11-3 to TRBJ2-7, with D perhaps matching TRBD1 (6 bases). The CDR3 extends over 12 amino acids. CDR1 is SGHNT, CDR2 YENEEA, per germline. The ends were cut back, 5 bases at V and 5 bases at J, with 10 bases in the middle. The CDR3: CASSKGDNEQYF. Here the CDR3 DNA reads TGTGCCAGCAGCAAGGGGGACAACGAGCAGTACTTC.

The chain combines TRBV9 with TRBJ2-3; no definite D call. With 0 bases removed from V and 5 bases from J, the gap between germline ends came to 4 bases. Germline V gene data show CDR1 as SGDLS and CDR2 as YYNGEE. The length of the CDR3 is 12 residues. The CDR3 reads CASSVGGDTQYF. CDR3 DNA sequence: TGTGCCAGCAGCGTAGGAGGAGATACGCAGTATTTT.

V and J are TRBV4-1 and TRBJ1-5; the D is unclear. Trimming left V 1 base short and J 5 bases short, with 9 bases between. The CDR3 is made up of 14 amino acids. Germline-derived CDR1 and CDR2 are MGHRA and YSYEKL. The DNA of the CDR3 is TGCGCCAGCAGCCAAGCCCGCGGAGATCAGCCCCAGCATTTT. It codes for CASSQARGDQPQHF.

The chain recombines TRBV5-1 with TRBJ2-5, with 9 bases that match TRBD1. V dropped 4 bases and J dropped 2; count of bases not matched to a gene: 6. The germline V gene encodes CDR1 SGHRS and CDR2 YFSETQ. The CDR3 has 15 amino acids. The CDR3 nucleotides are TGCGCCAGCAGCAGGGGACAGGGATTTCAAGAGACCCAGTACTTC. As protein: CASSRGQGFQETQYF.

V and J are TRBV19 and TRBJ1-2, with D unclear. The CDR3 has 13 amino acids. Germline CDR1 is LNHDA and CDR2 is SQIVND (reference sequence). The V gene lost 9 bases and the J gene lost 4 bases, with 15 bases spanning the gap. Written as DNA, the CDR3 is TGTGCCAGCCACCGCAGTGTCTTCTATGGCTACACCTTC. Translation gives CASHRSVFYGYTF.

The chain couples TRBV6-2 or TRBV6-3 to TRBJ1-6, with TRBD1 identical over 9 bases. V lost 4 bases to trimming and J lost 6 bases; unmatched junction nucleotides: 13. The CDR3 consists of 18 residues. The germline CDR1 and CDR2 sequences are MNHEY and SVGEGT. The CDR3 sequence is CASSSSDGTGMSNSPLHF. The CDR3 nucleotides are TGTGCCAGCAGTTCCTCGGACGGGACAGGGATGAGTAATTCACCCCTCCACTTT.

The CDR3 region has the DNA TGTGCCAGCAGGCAGGGTGTTTACTTAGAGACCCAGTACTTC. Protein sequence: CASRQGVYLETQYF. V usage is TRBV2 and J usage is TRBJ2-5; maybe TRBD1 (5 bases). Germline V lookup: CDR1 SNHLY, CDR2 FYNNEI. Between the trimmed V and J ends, which lost 6 bases and 4 bases, there was a span of 15 bases. The CDR3 covers 14 residues. The whole variable domain, filled in from reference TRBV2 and TRBJ2-5, reads EPEVTQTPSHQVTQMGQEVILRCVPISNHLYFYWYRQILGQKVEFLVSFYNNEISEKSEIFDDQFSVERPDGSNFTLKIRSTKLEDSAMYFCASRQGVYLETQYFGPGTRLLVL.

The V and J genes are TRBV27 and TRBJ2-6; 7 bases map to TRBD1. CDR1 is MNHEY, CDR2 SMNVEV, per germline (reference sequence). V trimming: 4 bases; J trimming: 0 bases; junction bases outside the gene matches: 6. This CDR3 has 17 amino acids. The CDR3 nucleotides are TGTGCCAGCAGTTGGGCAGGGGGTCTCTCTGGGGCCAACGTCCTGACTTTC. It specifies CASSWAGGLSGANVLTF.

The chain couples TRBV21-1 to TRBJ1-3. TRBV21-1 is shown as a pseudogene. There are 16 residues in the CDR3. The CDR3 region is CASSKGEDNSGNTIYF. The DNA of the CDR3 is TGTGCCAGCAGCAAAGGGGAGGACAACTCTGGAAACACCATATATTTT.

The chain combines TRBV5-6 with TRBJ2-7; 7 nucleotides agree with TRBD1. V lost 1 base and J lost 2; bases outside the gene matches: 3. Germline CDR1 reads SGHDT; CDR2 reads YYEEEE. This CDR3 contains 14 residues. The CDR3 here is CASSLSGTAYEQYF. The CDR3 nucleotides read TGTGCCAGCAGCTTGTCGGGGACAGCCTACGAGCAGTACTTC.

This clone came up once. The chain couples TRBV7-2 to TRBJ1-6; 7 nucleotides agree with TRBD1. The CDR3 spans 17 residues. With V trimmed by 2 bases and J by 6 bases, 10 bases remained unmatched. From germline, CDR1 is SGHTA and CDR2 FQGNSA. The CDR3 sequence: CASSLTRGQSFNSPLHF. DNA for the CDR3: TGTGCCAGCAGCTTAACTCGGGGACAGAGTTTTAATTCACCCCTCCACTTT.

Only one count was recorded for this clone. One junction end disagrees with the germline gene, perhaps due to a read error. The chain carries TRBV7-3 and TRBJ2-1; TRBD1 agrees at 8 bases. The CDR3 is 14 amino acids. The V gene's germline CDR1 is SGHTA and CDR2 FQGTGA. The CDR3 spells CASSMTGEDGLRLF. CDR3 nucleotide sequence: TGTGCCAGCAGCATGACAGGGGAGGATGGGTTGCGGCTCTTC.

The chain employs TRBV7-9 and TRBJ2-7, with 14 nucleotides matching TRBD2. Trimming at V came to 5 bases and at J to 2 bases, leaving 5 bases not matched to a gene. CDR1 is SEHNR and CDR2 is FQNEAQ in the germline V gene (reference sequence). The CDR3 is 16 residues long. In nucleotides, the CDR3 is TGTGCCAGCAGCGACGGGACTAGCGGGGGAACCTACGAGCAGTACTTC. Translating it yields CASSDGTSGGTYEQYF.